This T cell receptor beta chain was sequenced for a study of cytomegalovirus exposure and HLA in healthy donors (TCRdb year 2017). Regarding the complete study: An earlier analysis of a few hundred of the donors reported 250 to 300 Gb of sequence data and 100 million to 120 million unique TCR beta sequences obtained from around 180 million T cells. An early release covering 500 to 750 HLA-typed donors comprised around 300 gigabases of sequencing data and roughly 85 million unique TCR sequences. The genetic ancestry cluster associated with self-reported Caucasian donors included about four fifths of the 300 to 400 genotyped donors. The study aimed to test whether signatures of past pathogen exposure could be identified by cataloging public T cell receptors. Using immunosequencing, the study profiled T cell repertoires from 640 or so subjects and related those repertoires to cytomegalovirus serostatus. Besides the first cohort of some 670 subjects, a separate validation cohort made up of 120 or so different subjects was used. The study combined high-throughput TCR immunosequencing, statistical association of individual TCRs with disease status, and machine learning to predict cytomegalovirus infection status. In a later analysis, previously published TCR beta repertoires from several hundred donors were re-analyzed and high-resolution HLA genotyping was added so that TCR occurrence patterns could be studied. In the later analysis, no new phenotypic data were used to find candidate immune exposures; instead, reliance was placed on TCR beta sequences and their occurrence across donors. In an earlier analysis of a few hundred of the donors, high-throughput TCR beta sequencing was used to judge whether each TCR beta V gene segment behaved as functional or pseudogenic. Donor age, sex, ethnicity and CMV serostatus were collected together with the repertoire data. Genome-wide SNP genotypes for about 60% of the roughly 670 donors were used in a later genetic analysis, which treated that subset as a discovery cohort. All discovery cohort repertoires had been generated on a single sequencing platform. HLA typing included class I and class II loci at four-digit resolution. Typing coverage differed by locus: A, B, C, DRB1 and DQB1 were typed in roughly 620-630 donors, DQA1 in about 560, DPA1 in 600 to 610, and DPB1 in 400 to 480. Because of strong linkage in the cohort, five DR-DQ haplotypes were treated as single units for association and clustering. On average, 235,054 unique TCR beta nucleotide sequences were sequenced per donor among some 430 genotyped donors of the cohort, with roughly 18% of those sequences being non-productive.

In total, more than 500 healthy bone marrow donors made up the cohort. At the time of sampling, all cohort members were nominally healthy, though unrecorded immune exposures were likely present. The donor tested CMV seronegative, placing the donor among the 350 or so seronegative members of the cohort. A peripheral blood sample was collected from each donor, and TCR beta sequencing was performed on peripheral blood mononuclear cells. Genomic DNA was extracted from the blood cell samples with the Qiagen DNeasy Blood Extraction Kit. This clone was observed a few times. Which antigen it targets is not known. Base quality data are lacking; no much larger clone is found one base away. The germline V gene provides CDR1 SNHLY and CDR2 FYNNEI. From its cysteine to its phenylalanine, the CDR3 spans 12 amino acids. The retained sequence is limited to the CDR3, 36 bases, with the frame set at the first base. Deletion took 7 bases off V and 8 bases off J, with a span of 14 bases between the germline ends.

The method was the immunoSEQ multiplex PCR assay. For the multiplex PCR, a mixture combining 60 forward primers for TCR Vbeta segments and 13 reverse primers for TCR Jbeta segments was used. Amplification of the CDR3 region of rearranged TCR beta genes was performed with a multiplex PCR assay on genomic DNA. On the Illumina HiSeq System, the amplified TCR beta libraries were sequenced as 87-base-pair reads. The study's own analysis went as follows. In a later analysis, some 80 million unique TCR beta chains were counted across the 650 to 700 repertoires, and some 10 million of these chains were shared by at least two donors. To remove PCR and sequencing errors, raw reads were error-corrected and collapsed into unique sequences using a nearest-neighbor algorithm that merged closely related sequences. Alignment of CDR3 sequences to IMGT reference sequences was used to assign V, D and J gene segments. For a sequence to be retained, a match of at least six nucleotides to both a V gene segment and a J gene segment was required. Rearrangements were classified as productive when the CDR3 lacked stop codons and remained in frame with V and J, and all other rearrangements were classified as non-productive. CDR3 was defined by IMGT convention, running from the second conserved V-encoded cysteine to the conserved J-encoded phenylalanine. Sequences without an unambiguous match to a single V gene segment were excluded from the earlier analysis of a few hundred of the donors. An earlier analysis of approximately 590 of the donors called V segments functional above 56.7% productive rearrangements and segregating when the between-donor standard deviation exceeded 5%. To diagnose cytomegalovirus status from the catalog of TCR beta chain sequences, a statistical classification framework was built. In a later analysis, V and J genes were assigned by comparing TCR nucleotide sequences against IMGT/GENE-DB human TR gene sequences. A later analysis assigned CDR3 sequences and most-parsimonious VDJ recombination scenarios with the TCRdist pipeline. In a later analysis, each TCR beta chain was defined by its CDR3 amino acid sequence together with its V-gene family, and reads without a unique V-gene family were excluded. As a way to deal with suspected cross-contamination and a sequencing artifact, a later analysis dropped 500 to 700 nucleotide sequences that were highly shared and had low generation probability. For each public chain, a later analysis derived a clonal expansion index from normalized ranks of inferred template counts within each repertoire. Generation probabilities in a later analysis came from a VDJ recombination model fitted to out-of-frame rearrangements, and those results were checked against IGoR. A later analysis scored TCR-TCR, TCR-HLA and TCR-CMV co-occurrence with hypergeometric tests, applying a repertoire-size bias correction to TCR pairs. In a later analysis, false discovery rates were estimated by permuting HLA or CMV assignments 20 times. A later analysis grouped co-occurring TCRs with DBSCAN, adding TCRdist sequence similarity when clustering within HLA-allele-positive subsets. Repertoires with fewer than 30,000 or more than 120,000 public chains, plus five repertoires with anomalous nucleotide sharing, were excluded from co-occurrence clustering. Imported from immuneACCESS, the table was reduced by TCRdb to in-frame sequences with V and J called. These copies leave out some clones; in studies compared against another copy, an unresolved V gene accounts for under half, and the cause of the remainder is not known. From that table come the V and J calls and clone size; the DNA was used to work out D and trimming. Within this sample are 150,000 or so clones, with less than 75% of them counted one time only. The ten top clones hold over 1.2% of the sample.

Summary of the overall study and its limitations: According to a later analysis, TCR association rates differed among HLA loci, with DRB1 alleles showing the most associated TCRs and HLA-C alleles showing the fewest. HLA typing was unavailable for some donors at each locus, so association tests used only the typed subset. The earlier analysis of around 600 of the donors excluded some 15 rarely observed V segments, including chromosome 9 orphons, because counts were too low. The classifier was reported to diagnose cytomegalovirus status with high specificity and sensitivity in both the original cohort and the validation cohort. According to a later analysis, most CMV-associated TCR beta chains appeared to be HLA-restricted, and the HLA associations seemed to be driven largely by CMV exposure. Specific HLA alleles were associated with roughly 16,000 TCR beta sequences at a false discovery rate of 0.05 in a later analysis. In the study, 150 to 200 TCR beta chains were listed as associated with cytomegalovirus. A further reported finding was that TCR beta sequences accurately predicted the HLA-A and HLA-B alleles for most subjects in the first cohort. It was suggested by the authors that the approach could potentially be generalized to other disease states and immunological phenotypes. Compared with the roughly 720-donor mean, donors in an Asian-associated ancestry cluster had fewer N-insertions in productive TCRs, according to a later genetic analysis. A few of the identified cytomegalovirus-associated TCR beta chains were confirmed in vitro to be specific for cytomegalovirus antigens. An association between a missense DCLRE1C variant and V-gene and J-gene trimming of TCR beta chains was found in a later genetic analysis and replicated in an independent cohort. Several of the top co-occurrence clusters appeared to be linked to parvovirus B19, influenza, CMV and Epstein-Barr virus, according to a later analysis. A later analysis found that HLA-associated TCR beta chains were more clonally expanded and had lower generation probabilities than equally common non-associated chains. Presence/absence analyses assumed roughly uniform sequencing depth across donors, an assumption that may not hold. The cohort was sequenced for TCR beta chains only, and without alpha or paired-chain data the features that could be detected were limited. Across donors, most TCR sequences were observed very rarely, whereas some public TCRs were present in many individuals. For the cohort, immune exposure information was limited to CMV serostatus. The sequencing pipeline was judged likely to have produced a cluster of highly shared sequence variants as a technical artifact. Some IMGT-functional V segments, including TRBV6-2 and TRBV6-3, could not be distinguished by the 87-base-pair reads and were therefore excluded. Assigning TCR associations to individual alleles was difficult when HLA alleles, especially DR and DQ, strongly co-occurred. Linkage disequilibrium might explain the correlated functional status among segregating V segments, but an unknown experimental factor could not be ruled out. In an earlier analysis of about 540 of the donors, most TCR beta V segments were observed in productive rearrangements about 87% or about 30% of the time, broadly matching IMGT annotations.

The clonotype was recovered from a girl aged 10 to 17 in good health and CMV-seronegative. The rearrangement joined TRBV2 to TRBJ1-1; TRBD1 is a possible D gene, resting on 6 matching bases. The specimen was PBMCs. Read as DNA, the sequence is TGTGCCAGCACTGGCCACAGGGAAGAAGCTTTCTTT. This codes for CASTGHREEAFF.